The clone carrying this TCR beta chain was recorded a few times. Its antigen is not known. For CDR3 and TCR beta VDJ profiling, genomic DNA was the template used. TCRdb used MiXCR to reprocess the reads, holding one entry per CDR3 protein. The table lists 400,000 to 600,000 distinct CDR3 sequences, around 30% of them singletons. The CDR3 consists of 12 residues. V was clipped by 4 bases and J by 2 bases, with 5 bases between them. Germline V gene lookup returns CDR1 LGHNT and CDR2 FRNRAP. All sequencing subjects had displayed CD8+CD57+ cell expansion on flow cytometry. Among the patients, all had severe acquired aplastic anemia. Blood sampling was performed on the patients, and none of them had received therapy by then. The data originate from a study of CD8+CD57+ T cells in acquired aplastic anemia. Whole-study context: DNA per sorted CD4+ or CD8+ sample ranged about 0.2 to 30 ug, averaging roughly 3.2 ug. Findings and caveats of the study: Researchers report that twenty-nine CD8+ CDR3 sequences appeared in both patients and controls.

The chain joins TRBV12-5 to TRBJ1-2; D is perhaps TRBD1 (5 bases). Sequencing was performed on sorted CD4+, CD8+, or CD8+CD57+ T cells (not recorded which) from PBMCs. This TCR came from a human donor with aplastic anemia. The CDR3 DNA sequence: TGTGCTAGTGGTTCAGGGAACTATGGCTACACCTTC. Translating it yields CASGSGNYGYTF.